This TCR beta chain was retrieved from a study of T cell clonotyping in hematopoietic cell transplantation. Findings and caveats of the study: Broader posttransplant TCR repertoire diversity was predicted by graft donor and pretransplant recipient Inverse Simpson Index values. CD4 and CD8 repertoire contributions could not be separated without sorting.

Assay: immunoSEQ multiplex PCR; the TCRdb copy retains only in-frame clones and omits some. The sample shows 10,000 to 15,000 clones, roughly 76% of them seen only once. Comment on this clone: Its antigen is unknown.

Trimming removed 6 bases from V and 1 base from J, with 15 bases in between. The germline gives CDR1 LNHDA, CDR2 SQIVND (reference sequence). The CDR3 covers 15 residues. Recipient blood drawn about 28 days pretransplant and days 30, 100, 180 after. V and J are TRBV19 and TRBJ2-5, with D possibly matching TRBD2 (6 bases). The origin of this receptor is a male patient in his sixties or seventies who had an allogeneic stem cell transplant from an unrelated donor, so the T cells may come from the graft donor. Some clones in this sample may be carry-over from other donors' samples. Sequenced here: peripheral blood mononuclear cells, sampled 180 days after allogeneic stem cell transplant. CDR3 loop: CASSILGLIQETQYF. The CDR3 DNA follows: TGTGCCAGTAGCATCCTGGGACTGATCCAAGAGACCCAGTACTTC.